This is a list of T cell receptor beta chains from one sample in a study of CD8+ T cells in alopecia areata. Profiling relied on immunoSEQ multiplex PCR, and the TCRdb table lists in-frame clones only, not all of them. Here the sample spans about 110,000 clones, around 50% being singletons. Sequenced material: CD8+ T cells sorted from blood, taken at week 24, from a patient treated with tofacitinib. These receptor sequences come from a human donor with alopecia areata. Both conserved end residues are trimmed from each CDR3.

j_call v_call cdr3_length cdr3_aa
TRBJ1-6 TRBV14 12 ASSQGTGISPLH
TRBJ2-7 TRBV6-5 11 ASSLNRDYEQY
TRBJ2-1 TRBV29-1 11 SVALDRGNEQF
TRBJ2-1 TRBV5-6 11 ASSPDSVGEQF
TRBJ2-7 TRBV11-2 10 ASRLGAHEQY
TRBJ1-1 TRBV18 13 ASSPPGGPNTEAF
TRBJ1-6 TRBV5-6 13 ASSILAQAFGTLH
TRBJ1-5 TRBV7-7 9 ASSVNQPQH
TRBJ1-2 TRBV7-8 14 ASSSGGHSVGYGYT
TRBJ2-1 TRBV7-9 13 ASSPPIAGGNEQF
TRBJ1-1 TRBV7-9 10 ASSLREAEAF
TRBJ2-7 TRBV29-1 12 SVEGQGESGEQY
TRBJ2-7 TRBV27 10 ASSSHPPEQY
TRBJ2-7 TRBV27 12 ASSRGDTSYEQY
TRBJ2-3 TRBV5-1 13 ASSPPVVSTDTQY
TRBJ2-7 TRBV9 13 ASSVGGNPSGEQY